The 6 T cell receptor beta chains below all came from one sample that was sequenced in a study of T-cell memory formation after mild COVID-19 (dated by TCRdb to the early 2020s). The library was obtained by 5' RACE. The run used an Illumina NovaSeq 6000. TCRdb reworked the public reads: Q25 trimming with fastp, MiXCR clone assembly, productive beta chains retained. Rows with a matching CDR3 protein are joined into one entry that keeps the most common DNA and genes. This sample has approximately 100,000 distinct CDR3 sequences in its table, and over 10% of those were observed once. The ten largest clones take up about 27% of the sample. The sequenced sample consisted of PBMCs or a T cell subset sorted from them (not recorded which). These receptors were obtained from an adult woman who had mild COVID-19 (a few samples of this study predate the infection). The sample titles of this study are shuffled in the database, so cell type and time point are left out; the donor was told from shared clones.

Ten or more counts support this clonotype. The chain joins TRBV5-1 to TRBJ2-1, with TRBD2 matching over 7 bases. The CDR3 loop spans 19 amino acids. The germline V gene has CDR1 SGHRS and CDR2 YFSETQ. The V segment lost 2 bases and the J segment 1 base; nucleotides outside the gene matches: 15. CDR3 in amino acids: CASSLISSGESNSYNEQFF. As DNA, the CDR3 is TGCGCCAGCAGCTTAATTTCTAGCGGTGAATCGAATTCCTACAATGAGCAGTTCTTC.

The chain links TRBV7-9 to TRBJ2-5; D may be TRBD1 (5 bases). The CDR3 has 15 amino acids. Trimming cost V 5 bases and J 0 bases, with 13 bases left between them. The germline V gene encodes CDR1 SEHNR and CDR2 FQNEAQ (reference sequence). CDR3 DNA: TGTGCCAGCAGCACTCGACAGAACAACCAAGAGACCCAGTACTTC. It is translated as CASSTRQNNQETQYF.

The chain carries TRBV10-3 and TRBJ2-5; D might be TRBD1 or TRBD2, each matching 5 bases. The germline CDR1 and CDR2 sequences are ENHRY and SYGVKD. The CDR3 totals 13 residues. The V gene lost 6 bases and the J gene lost 3 bases, with 11 bases spanning the gap. This CDR3 is CAIRRDAEETQYF. DNA for the CDR3: TGTGCCATCAGAAGGGACGCCGAAGAGACCCAGTACTTC.

This clonotype was recorded a few times. This chain uses TRBV25-1 with TRBJ1-2; D gene unclear. Germline CDR1 and CDR2: MGHDK and SYGVNS. The germline V and J ends were trimmed by 4 bases and 5 bases, with 5 bases remaining between them. This CDR3 spans 11 amino acids. The CDR3 DNA reads as TGTGCCAGCAGTGGAGGATATGGCTACACCTTC. Translation: CASSGGYGYTF.

This clonotype appeared a few times. The genes are TRBV7-9 and TRBJ2-7; TRBD1 matches 7 bases. The V gene end was trimmed by 5 bases and the J gene end by 2 bases; junction bases not matched to a gene: 9. The CDR3 is made up of 15 amino acids. Germline assignment: CDR1 SEHNR and CDR2 FQNEAQ (reference sequence). The CDR3 region is CASSPWDRGTYEQYF. CDR3 DNA: TGTGCCAGCAGCCCATGGGACAGAGGCACCTACGAGCAGTACTTC.

The J gene is TRBJ1-2, the V gene TRBV14, with TRBD1 matching over 8 bases. Germline lookup yields CDR1 SGHDN and CDR2 FVKESK. Trimming removed 4 bases from V and 3 bases from J; junction bases left unmatched: 4. This CDR3 has 14 amino acids. The CDR3 here is CASSPGGSHYGYTF. The CDR3, as DNA: TGTGCCAGCAGCCCAGGGGGCTCCCACTATGGCTACACCTTC. The entire variable domain, with the rest obtained from reference TRBV14 and TRBJ1-2, is as follows: EAGVTQFPSHSVIEKGQTVTLRCDPISGHDNLYWYRRVMGKEIKFLLHFVKESKQDESGMPNNRFLAERTGGTYSTLKVQPAELEDSGVYFCASSPGGSHYGYTFGSGTRLTVV.